This T cell receptor beta chain was captured by sequencing in a study of T cell responses to AZD1222 COVID-19 vaccine (dated by TCRdb to about 2021). For the wider study: Because spike-specific TCR depth and breadth did not differ between the two schedules, AZD1222 recipients who got a second dose at roughly 4 weeks were pooled with those who got a second dose at roughly 12 weeks. TCR sequencing was performed for 230 to 250 trial participants, of whom about 200 were given two doses of AZD1222 and around 25 were given two doses of MenACWY control vaccine. Trial participants were enrolled by age into 18-55, 56-69 and 70-plus year subgroups, with about 150, 28 and 57 TCR-sequenced participants respectively. What the research found in general, with its limitations: Because no samples from the day 14 peak response were available, repertoires could be characterized only after the peak T cell response. After two AZD1222 doses, spike-specific TCR breadth and depth were significantly higher than at day 0 and than in MenACWY recipients. Conclusions about previously exposed vaccinees are limited, since just 6 or 7 AZD1222 recipients were seropositive for SARS-CoV-2 at baseline. Epitopes outside the regions mutated in the B.1.351 and B.1.1.7 variants were reportedly recognized by nearly half of the unique spike-specific TCRs. Most participants were white British and females outnumbered males, and the authors suggested that clonal diversity may have been underestimated. CD4 TCRs associated with the vaccine covered the entire spike protein, and the dominant responses were in regions 160-218 and 743-854. The 56-69-year group was small, and its depth increase did not reach significance, likely because of low power.

Reading from cysteine to phenylalanine, the CDR3 counts 15 amino acids. Of the read, only the CDR3 DNA is kept; its 45 bases are in frame from base 1. The junction shows trimming of 6 bases on V and 2 bases on J, and the gene matches do not reach 6 bases of it. The CDR1 and CDR2 encoded by the germline V gene (reference sequence) are LNHDA and SQIVND. The CDR3 regions of human TCRbeta chains were analyzed by immunosequencing. Per the original workflow: TCRs in the repertoires were compared against a reference library of SARS-CoV-2-specific TCRs that had been generated with the MIRA antigen-specificity platform. Breadth was defined as the fraction of unique TCRs that were SARS-CoV-2-associated, and depth was defined as the fraction of total T cells that were SARS-CoV-2-associated. Using the MIRA data, every spike-specific TCR was mapped to the spike region that the TCR reacted to and assigned to either a CD4 or a CD8 class. Log10-transformed breadth and depth values were compared by one-way ANOVA with Sidak's multiple comparisons tests. TCRdb took this table from immuneACCESS and kept in-frame rearrangements with V and J called. Such tables lack part of the clones; where checked against another copy, unresolved V genes explain under half of the gap, and the rest is unexplained. That table is the source of V, J and clone size, and D and trimming were worked out from the DNA. The sample profile shows some 150,000 clones; 90% of them were found once. The ten largest clones take up 1.6% of the sample.

About this clone: Its specific antigen is unknown. No base quality information exists; no much larger clone differs at one position.

The time point label corresponds to: baseline before first vaccination. Vaccinee samples were obtained from the UK trials COV001 and COV002, which included a single-blind randomized controlled phase 2/3 trial of AZD1222 (ChAdOx1 nCoV-19) in healthy adults. For TCRbeta chain sequencing, PBMC samples were collected from trial participants at day 0 and at day 28 after the second dose. The chain is made from TRBV19 and TRBJ1-3; 8 of the junction bases match TRBD1. The input for sequencing was peripheral blood, taken on day 0 of AZD1222 vaccination. The TCR originated in an adult in good health. The CDR3 reads CASRDLQGAGNTIYF. The DNA sequence follows: TGTGCCAGTAGGGACCTACAGGGGGCTGGAAACACCATATATTTT.